One and the same sample provided the 9 T cell receptor beta chains below, sequenced in a study of blood T cell repertoires in COVID-19 (dated by TCRdb to 2020 to 2021). Libraries were prepared through the immunoSEQ multiplex PCR assay. In its TCRdb copy, this immuneACCESS table keeps in-frame sequences only and misses some clones. Where compared with another copy, unresolved V genes explain less than half of these, and the others have no known cause. Here the sample has 300,000 to 400,000 clones; 75% to 90% occur a single time. The ten largest clones capture roughly 7.1% of the sample. Sequences were obtained from peripheral blood. Every receptor here comes from a woman aged 60-75 years with COVID-19, enrolled during active disease.

This clone was observed a few times. The chain links TRBV5-8 to TRBJ1-1, with D possibly matching TRBD1 (6 bases). The CDR3 is 15 amino acids. The ends were cut back, 2 bases at V and 4 bases at J, with 15 bases in the middle. Germline V gene sequence: CDR1 SGHTS, CDR2 YDEGEE. The CDR3 DNA is TGTGCCAGCAGCTTCAGGGGCGGAATGGGCACTGAAGCTTTCTTT. This translates into CASSFRGGMGTEAFF.

The chain couples TRBV6-2 or TRBV6-3 to TRBJ1-1, with TRBD1 as a possible D gene (6 bases). The CDR3 has 15 residues. Trimming pared 0 bases from V and 1 base from J, leaving 9 bases between. CDR1 MNHEY and CDR2 SVGEGT come from the germline V gene. Written as DNA, the CDR3 is TGTGCCAGCAGTTACTCGCCGACAGGGAACACTGAAGCTTTCTTT. It is translated as CASSYSPTGNTEAFF.

This chain connects TRBV30 to TRBJ2-3; D is undetermined. CDR1 is GTSNPN, CDR2 SVGIG, per germline (reference sequence). V lost 1 base and J 7 bases, leaving 15 bases between the germline ends. This CDR3 is 14 amino acids long. The CDR3 region has the DNA TGTGCCTGGAGTGGTTGGAGCTTCTCGAATACGCAGTATTTT. As protein: CAWSGWSFSNTQYF.

The chain joins TRBV18 to TRBJ2-7; D is perhaps TRBD1 (7 bases). Per germline, CDR1 KGHSH and CDR2 LQKENI. The CDR3 runs 16 residues. V was pared by 3 bases and J by 2 bases, with 17 bases between. This CDR3 is CASSPGGGTVPYEQYF. Written as DNA, the CDR3 is TGTGCCAGCTCACCCGGGGGCGGGACAGTCCCCTACGAGCAGTACTTC. Full variable domain (rest looked up from reference TRBV18 and TRBJ2-7): NAGVMQNPRHLVRRRGQEARLRCSPMKGHSHVYWYRQLPEEGLKFMVYLQKENIIDESGMPKERFSAEFPKEGPSILRIQQVVRGDSAAYFCASSPGGGTVPYEQYFGPGTRLTVT.

This chain joins TRBV6-5 and TRBJ1-3; the match to TRBD1 covers 9 bases. The germline CDR1 and CDR2 sequences are MNHEY and SVGAGI. After removal of 6 bases from V and 3 bases from J, the junction contained 6 bases not matched to a gene. CDR3 length: 15 amino acids. CDR3 sequence reads: CASSRDREDGNTIYF. CDR3 coding DNA: TGTGCCAGCAGCAGGGACAGGGAGGATGGAAACACCATATATTTT.

The chain has TRBV9 and TRBJ2-3, with TRBD2 matching over 8 bases. The CDR3 contains 15 residues. V gave up 3 bases and J gave up 3 bases; unmatched junction bases: 6. Germline V gene lookup returns CDR1 SGDLS and CDR2 YYNGEE. The CDR3 reads CASSAGGANTDTQYF. For the CDR3, the DNA is TGTGCCAGCAGCGCCGGGGGGGCTAATACAGATACGCAGTATTTT.

This clone has only one observation. J is TRBJ1-2 and V is TRBV10-3, with no clear D. The V and J ends lost 0 bases and 14 bases respectively, with 16 bases between them. The CDR3 has 13 amino acids. Germline V gene lookup returns CDR1 ENHRY and CDR2 SYGVKD. The CDR3 here is CAISESLGAPITF. For the CDR3, the DNA is TGTGCCATCAGTGAGTCATTGGGAGCCCCGATAACCTTC.

The chain employs TRBV27 and TRBJ1-4; maybe TRBD1 (5 bases). V lost 5 bases and J 4 bases, leaving 14 bases between the germline ends. The CDR3 is 15 amino acids. Germline CDR1 MNHEY, CDR2 SMNVEV (reference sequence). The DNA of the CDR3 is TGTGCCAGCAGTCCGTGGACATTAGATAATGAAAAACTGTTTTTT. Protein: CASSPWTLDNEKLFF. The full variable domain, in which reference TRBV27 and TRBJ1-4 provide the parts outside the CDR3, is EAQVTQNPRYLITVTGKKLTVTCSQNMNHEYMSWYRQDPGLGLRQIYYSMNVEVTDKGDVPEGYKVSRKEKRNFPLILESPSPNQTSLYFCASSPWTLDNEKLFFGSGTQLSVL.

The chain has TRBV2 and TRBJ2-2; 7 nucleotides match TRBD1. Germline V gene data show CDR1 as SNHLY and CDR2 as FYNNEI. Losses at the gene ends were 7 bases for V and 5 bases for J; bases not matched to a gene: 10. CDR3 length: 15 residues. CDR3 residues: CASMERGLGTGELFF. The CDR3 nucleotides read TGTGCCAGCATGGAGAGGGGGCTGGGAACCGGGGAGCTGTTTTTT.